The rows below give T cell receptor beta chains drawn from one sample of a study of long-term antiretroviral therapy in people with HIV. Generated by immunoSEQ multiplex PCR, the TCRdb table keeps only in-frame clones and is missing some. The sample includes approximately 17,000 clones, approximately 89% of them seen just once. The source was unsorted PBMCs, collected 0.6 years after starting antiretroviral therapy. The receptor set was obtained from a woman aged 35 to 49 with HIV. Both conserved end residues are part of each CDR3. Each record gives: V gene, J gene, D gene, CDR3 protein. D genes are given only for firm matches.

TRBV13,TRBJ2-5,-,CASSLAGGHQETQYF
TRBV7-9,TRBJ2-1,-,CASSPDQTGNEQFF
TRBV5-1,TRBJ2-7,-,CASSVDLSYEQYF
TRBV7-9,TRBJ2-2,-,CASSLPQGRTGELFF
TRBV6-1,TRBJ1-2,-,CASSEAEGVGYGYTF
TRBV5-3,TRBJ2-7,-,CASSADGGYEQYF
TRBV30,TRBJ1-3,-,CAWTRDSGNTIYF
TRBV10-3,TRBJ2-2,TRBD1,CAISQQGADTGELFF
TRBV4-1,TRBJ1-2,-,CASSQDAGGRSVYGYTF
TRBV5-5,TRBJ1-5,TRBD1,CASSFGQGVNQPQHF
TRBV7-2,TRBJ2-2,-,CASSPDLTYTGELFF
TRBV25-1,TRBJ1-5,TRBD1,CASSEVGTGDFNQPQHF
TRBV5-6,TRBJ1-5,TRBD1,CASSFMDRLDQPQHF
TRBV4-3,TRBJ1-1,-,CASSQDRGVTNTEAFF
TRBV6-5,TRBJ1-2,-,CASRNSDSNYGYTF
TRBV4-3,TRBJ1-2,-,CASSQAGGVNNYGYTF
TRBV30,TRBJ1-6,TRBD1,CAWSGDREASPLHF
TRBV9,TRBJ1-2,TRBD1,CASSVYGTGRGYTF
TRBV18,TRBJ1-1,TRBD1,CASTPPIQGARVFF
TRBV19,TRBJ2-5,TRBD1,CASTGTAQETQYF
TRBV4-3,TRBJ1-2,TRBD1,CASSQDRGGWNGYTF
TRBV19,TRBJ1-4,-,CASSIGGGNEKLFF
TRBV7-8,TRBJ2-5,-,CASSPPRSETQYF
TRBV18,TRBJ2-1,-,CASSPPMRVLSSAEQFF
TRBV2,TRBJ1-5,-,CASSEWAGDQPQHF
TRBV5-4,TRBJ1-5,-,CASSLGAGQPQHF
TRBV10-2,TRBJ2-7,TRBD2,CASSDSSGALVEQYF
TRBV28,TRBJ1-1,-,CASSSPAGVNTEAFF
TRBV10-3,TRBJ2-1,TRBD2,CAISEYQTSDYYNEQFF
TRBV4-2,TRBJ1-3,-,CASSHLGDASSGNTIYF
TRBV30,TRBJ1-4,-,CAWSVAGAGEKLFF
TRBV19,TRBJ1-2,TRBD1,CASSIGQGKGDYGYTF
TRBV7-2,TRBJ2-7,-,CASSPTPGLTYEQYF
TRBV19,TRBJ2-7,TRBD2,CASSIGGLAGDTYEQYF
TRBV25-1,TRBJ2-5,-,CASQPWGRGETQYF
TRBV30,TRBJ1-3,-,CAWSQYAQGRVRSGNTIYF
TRBV9,TRBJ1-2,-,CASSLNPNLYNNYGYTF
TRBV19,TRBJ1-3,-,CASGTGAISGNTIYF
TRBV9,TRBJ1-4,TRBD1,CASSETGGAKKLFF
TRBV6-1,TRBJ2-1,TRBD1,CASSEFSPVPGTGDEQFF
TRBV30,TRBJ2-4,TRBD2,CAWSRGGMTQNIQYF
TRBV10-1,TRBJ2-4,TRBD2,CASSDFVGGTKNIQYF
TRBV7-2,TRBJ2-5,TRBD2,CASSRIGQRGGRRETQYF
TRBV23-1,TRBJ2-7,TRBD2,CASSRTSSYEQYF
TRBV6-5,-,TRBD1,CASSYGTGVAYEQYF
TRBV7-8,TRBJ1-1,TRBD1,CASSLPDRGSGTEAFF
TRBV6-1,TRBJ1-2,-,CASSENSVTGSRGYTF
TRBV5-4,TRBJ2-2,TRBD2,CASSFRLAGALVGELFF
TRBV10-3,TRBJ2-3,-,CASGGTDTQYF
TRBV29-1,TRBJ1-1,TRBD1,CSVGGQAYLMNTEAFF
TRBV25-1,TRBJ2-2,-,CATQGFKTGELFF
TRBV6-5,TRBJ1-3,-,CASSYSTVEGNTIYF
TRBV27,TRBJ1-1,-,CASSLSPVGVTEAFF
TRBV27,TRBJ1-5,TRBD1,CASSPRGQAPQPQHF
TRBV29-1,TRBJ2-4,-,CSVVFVLAKNIQYF